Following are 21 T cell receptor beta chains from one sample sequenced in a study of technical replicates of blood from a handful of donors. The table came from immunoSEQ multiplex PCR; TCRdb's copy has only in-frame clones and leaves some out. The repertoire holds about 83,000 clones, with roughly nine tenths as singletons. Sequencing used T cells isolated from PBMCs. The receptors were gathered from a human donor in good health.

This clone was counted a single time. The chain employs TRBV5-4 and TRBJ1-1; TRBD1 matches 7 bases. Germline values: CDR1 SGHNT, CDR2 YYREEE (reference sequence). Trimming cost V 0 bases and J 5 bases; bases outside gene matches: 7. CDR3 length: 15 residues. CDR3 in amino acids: CASSLEQGLGTEAFF. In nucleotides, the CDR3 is TGTGCCAGCAGCTTGGAACAGGGGTTAGGGACTGAAGCTTTCTTT.

The CDR3 protein is CASSQGNYGYTF. CDR3 in DNA: TGCGCCAGCAGCCAAGGTAATTATGGCTACACCTTC. The chain joins TRBV4-1 to TRBJ1-2; D is ambiguous. Germline assignment: CDR1 MGHRA and CDR2 YSYEKL. The CDR3 has 12 residues. The V end was cut by 1 base, the J end by 5 bases, with 5 bases between.

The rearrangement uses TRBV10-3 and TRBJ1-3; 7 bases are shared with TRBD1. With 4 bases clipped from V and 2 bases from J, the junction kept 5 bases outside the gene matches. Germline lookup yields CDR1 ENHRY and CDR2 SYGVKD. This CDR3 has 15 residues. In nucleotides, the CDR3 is TGTGCCATCAGTGCCGGAGGGGGCACTGGAAACACCATATATTTT. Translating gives CAISAGGGTGNTIYF.

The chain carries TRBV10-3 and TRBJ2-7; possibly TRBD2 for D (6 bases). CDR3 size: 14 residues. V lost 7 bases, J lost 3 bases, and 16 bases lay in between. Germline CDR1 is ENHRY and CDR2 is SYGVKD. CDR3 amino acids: CAITPGEVNYEQYF. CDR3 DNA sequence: TGTGCCATCACTCCGGGGGAGGTAAACTACGAGCAGTACTTC.

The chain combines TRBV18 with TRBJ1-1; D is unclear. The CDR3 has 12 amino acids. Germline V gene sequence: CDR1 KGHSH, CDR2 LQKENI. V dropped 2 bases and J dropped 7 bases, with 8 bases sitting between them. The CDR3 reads CASSPYEGEAFF. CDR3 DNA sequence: TGTGCCAGCTCACCATATGAGGGTGAAGCTTTCTTT.

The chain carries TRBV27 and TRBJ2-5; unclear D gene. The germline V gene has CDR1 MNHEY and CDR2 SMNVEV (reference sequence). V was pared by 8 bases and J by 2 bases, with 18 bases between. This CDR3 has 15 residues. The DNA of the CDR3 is TGTGCCAGCTCATCCTATGGCGCGGTACAAGAGACCCAGTACTTC. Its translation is CASSSYGAVQETQYF.

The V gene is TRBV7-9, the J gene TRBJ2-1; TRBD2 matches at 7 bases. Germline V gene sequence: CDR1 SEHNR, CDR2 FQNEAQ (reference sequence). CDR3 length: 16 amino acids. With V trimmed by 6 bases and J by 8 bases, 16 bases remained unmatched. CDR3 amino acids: CASSPRAWGGVDEQFF. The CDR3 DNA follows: TGTGCCAGCAGTCCCCGGGCCTGGGGGGGAGTGGATGAGCAGTTCTTC.

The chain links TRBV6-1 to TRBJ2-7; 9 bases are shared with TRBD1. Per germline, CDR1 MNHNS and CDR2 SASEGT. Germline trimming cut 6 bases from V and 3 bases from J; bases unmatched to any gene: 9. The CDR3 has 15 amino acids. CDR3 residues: CASRKSDRGYYEQYF. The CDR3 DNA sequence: TGTGCCAGCAGGAAGTCTGACAGGGGGTACTACGAGCAGTACTTC.

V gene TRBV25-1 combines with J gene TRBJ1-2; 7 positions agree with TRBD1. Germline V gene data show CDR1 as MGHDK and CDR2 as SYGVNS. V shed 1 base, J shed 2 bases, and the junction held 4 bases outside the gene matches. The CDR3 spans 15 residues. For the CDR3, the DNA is TGTGCCAGCAGTGAATTTGACAGGGCCAACTATGGCTACACCTTC. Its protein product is CASSEFDRANYGYTF.

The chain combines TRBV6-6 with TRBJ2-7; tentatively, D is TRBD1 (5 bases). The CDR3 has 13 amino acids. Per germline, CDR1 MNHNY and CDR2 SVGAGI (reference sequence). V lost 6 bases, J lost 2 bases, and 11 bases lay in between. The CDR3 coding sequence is TGTGCCAGCAGAGCGACAGTAACCTACGAGCAGTACTTC. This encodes CASRATVTYEQYF.

The CDR3 region is CASSAGGNTEAFF. The CDR3 bases are TGCGCCAGCAGTGCAGGGGGGAACACTGAAGCTTTCTTT. The rearrangement links TRBV10-1 to TRBJ1-1; TRBD1 matches 7 bases. V lost 4 bases and J lost 1; bases outside the gene matches: 0. CDR1 is WNHNN and CDR2 is SYGVQD in the germline V gene (reference sequence). The CDR3 consists of 13 residues.

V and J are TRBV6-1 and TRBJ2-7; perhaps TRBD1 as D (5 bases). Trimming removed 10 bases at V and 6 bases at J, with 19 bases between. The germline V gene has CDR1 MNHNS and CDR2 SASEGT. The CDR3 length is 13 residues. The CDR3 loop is CATAAQGASEQYF. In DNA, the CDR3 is TGTGCCACCGCGGCTCAAGGGGCTTCCGAGCAGTACTTC.

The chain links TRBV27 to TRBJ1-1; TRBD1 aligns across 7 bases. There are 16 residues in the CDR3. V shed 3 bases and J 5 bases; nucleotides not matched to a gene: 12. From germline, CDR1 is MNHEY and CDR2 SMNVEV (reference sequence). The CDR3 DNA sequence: TGTGCCAGCAGTTTGACAGGGATGTGGGTTGGGACTGAAGCTTTCTTT. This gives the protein CASSLTGMWVGTEAFF.

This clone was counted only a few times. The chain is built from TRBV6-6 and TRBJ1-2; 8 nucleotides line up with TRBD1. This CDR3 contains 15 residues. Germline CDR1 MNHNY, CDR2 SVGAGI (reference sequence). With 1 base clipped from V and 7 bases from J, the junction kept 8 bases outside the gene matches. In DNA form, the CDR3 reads TGTGCCAGCAGTTACTGGAGTCAGGGGGCGTCTGGCTACACCTTC. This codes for CASSYWSQGASGYTF.

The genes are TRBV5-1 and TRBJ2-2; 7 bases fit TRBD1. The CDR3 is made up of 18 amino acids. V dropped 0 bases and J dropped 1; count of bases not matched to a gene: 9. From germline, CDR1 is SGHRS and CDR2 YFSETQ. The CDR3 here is CASSLGTRGQRNTGELFF. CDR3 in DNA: TGCGCCAGCAGCTTGGGGACCAGGGGACAGCGGAACACCGGGGAGCTGTTTTTT.

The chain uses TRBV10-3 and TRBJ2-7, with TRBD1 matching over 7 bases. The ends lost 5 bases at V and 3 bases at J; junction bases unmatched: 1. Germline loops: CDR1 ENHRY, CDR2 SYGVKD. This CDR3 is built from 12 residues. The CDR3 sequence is CAISWDSYEQYF. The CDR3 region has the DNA TGTGCCATCAGTTGGGACAGCTACGAGCAGTACTTC.

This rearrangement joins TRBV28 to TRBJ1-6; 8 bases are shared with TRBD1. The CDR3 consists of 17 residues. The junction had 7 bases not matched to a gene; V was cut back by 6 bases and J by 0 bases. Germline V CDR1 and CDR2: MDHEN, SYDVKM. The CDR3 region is CASSWTGSSSYNSPLHF. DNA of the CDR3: TGTGCCAGCAGCTGGACAGGGTCGAGCTCCTATAATTCACCCCTCCACTTT. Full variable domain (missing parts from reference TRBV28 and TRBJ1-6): DVKVTQSSRYLVKRTGEKVFLECVQDMDHENMFWYRQDPGLGLRLIYFSYDVKMKEKGDIPEGYSVSREKKERFSLILESASTNQTSMYLCASSWTGSSSYNSPLHFGNGTRLTVT.

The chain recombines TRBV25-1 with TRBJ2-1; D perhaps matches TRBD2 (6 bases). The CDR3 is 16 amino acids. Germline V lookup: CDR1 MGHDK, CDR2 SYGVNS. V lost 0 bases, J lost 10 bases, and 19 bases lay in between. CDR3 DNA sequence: TGTGCCAGCAGTGAATATAGTGGGACTGTCAGCCGAGAGCAGTTCTTC. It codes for CASSEYSGTVSREQFF.

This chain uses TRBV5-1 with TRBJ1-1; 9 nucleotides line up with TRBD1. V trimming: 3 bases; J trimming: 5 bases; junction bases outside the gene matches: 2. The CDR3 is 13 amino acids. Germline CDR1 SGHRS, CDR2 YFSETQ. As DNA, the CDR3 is TGCGCCAGCAGCTCTGGACAGGGGACTGAAGCTTTCTTT. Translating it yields CASSSGQGTEAFF.

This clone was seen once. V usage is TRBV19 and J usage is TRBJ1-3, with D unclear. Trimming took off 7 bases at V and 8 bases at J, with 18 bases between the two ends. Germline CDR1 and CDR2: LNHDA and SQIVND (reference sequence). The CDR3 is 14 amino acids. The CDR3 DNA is TGTGCCAGTACTCTAACGCGGGGTACGGACACCATATATTTT. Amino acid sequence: CASTLTRGTDTIYF.

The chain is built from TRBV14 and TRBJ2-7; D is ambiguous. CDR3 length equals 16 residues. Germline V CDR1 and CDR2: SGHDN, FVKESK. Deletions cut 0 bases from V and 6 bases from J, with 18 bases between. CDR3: CASSQDGGTPLFEQYF. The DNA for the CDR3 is TGTGCCAGCAGCCAAGATGGCGGAACCCCCCTCTTCGAGCAGTACTTC.